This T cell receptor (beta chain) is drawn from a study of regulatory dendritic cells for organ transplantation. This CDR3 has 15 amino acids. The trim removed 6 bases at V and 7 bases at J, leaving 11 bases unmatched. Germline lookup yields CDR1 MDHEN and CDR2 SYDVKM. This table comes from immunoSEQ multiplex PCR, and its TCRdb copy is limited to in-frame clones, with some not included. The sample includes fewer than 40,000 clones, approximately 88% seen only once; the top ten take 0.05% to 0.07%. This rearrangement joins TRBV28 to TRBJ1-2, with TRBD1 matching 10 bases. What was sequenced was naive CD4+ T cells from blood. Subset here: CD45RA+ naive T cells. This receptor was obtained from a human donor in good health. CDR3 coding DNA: TGTGCCAGCAGGACCCCGGGACAGGGGTCTGTTGGCTACACCTTC. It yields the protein CASRTPGQGSVGYTF.